This T cell receptor beta chain comes out of a study of shared clonotypes between healthy human individuals. General study points: Investigators collected only blood, and repertoires in tissues likely differ.

J lost 6 bases, V lost 10 bases, and 14 bases had no gene match. Germline lookup yields CDR1 LNHDA and CDR2 SQIVND (reference sequence). There are 14 residues in the CDR3. Only in-frame clones appear in the TCRdb table, and some are missing; sequencing was by immunoSEQ multiplex PCR. This table has 600,000 or so clones, roughly 96% appearing once. Regarding this clone: The antigen remains unidentified.

Selected positively for CCR7 and CD45RO-negative, naive CD8 cells excluded terminally differentiated effector memory CD45RA+ cells. This sequence was found in a woman aged 25 to 39 in good health. The chain is built from TRBV19 and TRBJ2-7; 8 bases line up with TRBD2. The specimen sequenced was naive CD8+ T cells sorted from blood. The CDR3 protein is CATGLALDRFEQYF. DNA of the CDR3: TGTGCCACCGGACTAGCTCTGGATCGTTTCGAGCAGTACTTC.